The clone carrying this T cell receptor (beta chain) was observed once. This entry belongs to a study of blood T cell repertoires in COVID-19. The data were produced by immunoSEQ multiplex PCR, yet TCRdb's version contains in-frame clones alone and is incomplete. The data hold 250,000 to 350,000 clones, with over 75% observed a single time. Per the germline V gene, CDR1 is MDHEN and CDR2 is SYDVKM. The ends lost 2 bases at V and 1 base at J; junction bases unmatched: 2. The CDR3 loop spans 16 amino acids. This chain uses TRBV28 with TRBJ2-7; 13 bases map to TRBD2. Sequenced input: peripheral blood. The source of this sequence is a woman between 50 and 59 years old who had recovered from COVID-19. The CDR3, as DNA: TGTGCCAGCAGTTTACAACTAGCGGGGGGGTCCTACGAGCAGTACTTC. This encodes CASSLQLAGGSYEQYF.